This entry concerns a single T cell receptor beta chain. Clones were sequenced by immunoSEQ multiplex PCR, and TCRdb holds only the in-frame ones, with some missing. The sample lists 95,000 to 130,000 clones; roughly 93% were seen once. These data are taken from a study of control samples from healthy donors and cancer patients. The material sequenced was blood. The sequence was collected from a man younger than 45 in good health.

CDR3 residues: CATRARVTGDEKLFF. The CDR3 coding sequence is TGTGCCACCAGAGCCCGGGTGACAGGGGACGAAAAACTGTTTTTT. The V gene is TRBV13, the J gene TRBJ1-4; 8 bases map to TRBD1. V gave up 10 bases and J gave up 8 bases; unmatched junction bases: 15. The CDR3 has 15 residues. Germline V gene lookup returns CDR1 PRHDT and CDR2 FYEKMQ (reference sequence).